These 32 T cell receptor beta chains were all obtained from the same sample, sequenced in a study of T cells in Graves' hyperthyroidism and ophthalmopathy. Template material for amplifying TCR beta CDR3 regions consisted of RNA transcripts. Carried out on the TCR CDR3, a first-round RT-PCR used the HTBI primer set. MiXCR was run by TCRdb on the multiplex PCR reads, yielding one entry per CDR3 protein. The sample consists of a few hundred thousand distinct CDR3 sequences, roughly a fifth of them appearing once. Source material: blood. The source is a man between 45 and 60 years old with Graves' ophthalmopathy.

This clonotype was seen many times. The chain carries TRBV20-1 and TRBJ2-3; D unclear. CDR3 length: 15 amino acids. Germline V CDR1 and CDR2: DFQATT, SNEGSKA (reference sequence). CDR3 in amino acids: CRCLRSRSNTDTQYF. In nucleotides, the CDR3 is TGCAGATGCCTTAGATCCCGGTCTAACACAGATACGCAGTATTTT.

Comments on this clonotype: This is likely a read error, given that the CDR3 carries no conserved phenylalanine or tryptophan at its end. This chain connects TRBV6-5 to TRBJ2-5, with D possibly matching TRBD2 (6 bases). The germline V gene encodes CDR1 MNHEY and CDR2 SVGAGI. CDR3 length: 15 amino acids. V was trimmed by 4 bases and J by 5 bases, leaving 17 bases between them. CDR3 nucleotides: TGTGCCAGCAGTTTGTCGGGCGGGGCGGGGGAGACCCAGTACCTC. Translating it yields CASSLSGGAGETQYL.

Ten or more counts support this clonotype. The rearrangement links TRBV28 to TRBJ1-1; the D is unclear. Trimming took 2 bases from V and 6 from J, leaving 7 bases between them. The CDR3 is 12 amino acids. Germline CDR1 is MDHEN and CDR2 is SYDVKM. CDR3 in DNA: TGTGCCAGCAGTTTAGGTGGATCTGAAGCTTTCTTT. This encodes CASSLGGSEAFF.

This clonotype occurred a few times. This CDR3 reads CSARDRRGSGTYEQYF. In DNA, the CDR3 is TGCAGTGCTAGAGATCGCAGGGGTAGCGGAACCTACGAGCAGTACTTC. V usage is TRBV20-1 and J usage is TRBJ2-7; D tentatively reads TRBD1 or TRBD2 (6 bases each). V was cut by 0 bases and J by 2 bases, with 17 bases left in between. CDR3 length: 16 amino acids. The germline V gene encodes CDR1 DFQATT and CDR2 SNEGSKA (reference sequence).

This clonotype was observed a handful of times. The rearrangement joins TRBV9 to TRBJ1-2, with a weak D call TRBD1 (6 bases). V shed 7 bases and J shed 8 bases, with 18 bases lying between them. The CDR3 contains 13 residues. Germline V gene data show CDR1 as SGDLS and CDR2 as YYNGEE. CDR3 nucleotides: TGTGCCAGCTCGTTGGGGGGGCCCCGCGGCTACACCTTC. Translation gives CASSLGGPRGYTF. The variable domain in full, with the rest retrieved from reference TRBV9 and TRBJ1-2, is DSGVTQTPKHLITATGQRVTLRCSPRSGDLSVYWYQQSLDQGLQFLIQYYNGEERAKGNILERFSAQQFPDLHSELNLSSLELGDSALYFCASSLGGPRGYTFGSGTRLTVV.

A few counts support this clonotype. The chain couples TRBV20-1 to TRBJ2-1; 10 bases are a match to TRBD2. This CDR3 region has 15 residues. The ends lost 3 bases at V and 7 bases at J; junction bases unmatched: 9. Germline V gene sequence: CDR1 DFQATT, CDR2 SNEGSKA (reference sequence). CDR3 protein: CSASGLAGVTNEQFF. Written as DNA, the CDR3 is TGCAGTGCTAGCGGCCTAGCGGGAGTAACAAATGAGCAGTTCTTC.

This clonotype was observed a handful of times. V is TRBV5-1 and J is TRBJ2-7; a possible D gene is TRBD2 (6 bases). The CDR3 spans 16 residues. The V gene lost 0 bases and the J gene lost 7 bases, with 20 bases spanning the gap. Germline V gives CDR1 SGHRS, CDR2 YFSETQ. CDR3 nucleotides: TGCGCCAGCAGCTTGGCCCCCGGGACTCGGGGGAGAGAGCAGTACTTC. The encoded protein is CASSLAPGTRGREQYF.

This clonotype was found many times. CDR3 amino acids: CASSLRSGTYEQYF. The CDR3 DNA is TGTGCCAGCAGCCTAAGGTCGGGTACCTACGAGCAGTACTTC. The chain is built from TRBV11-2 and TRBJ2-7, with no clear D. Germline-derived CDR1 and CDR2 are SGHAT and FQNNGV. This CDR3 has 14 amino acids. V was shortened by 5 bases and J by 2 bases, with 13 bases between the two germline ends.

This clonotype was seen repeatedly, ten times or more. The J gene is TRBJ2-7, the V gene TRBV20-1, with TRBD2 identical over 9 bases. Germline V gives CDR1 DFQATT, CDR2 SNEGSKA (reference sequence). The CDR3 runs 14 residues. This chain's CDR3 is CSTFSGSRSYEQYF. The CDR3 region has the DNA TGCTCCACTTTTAGCGGGAGTCGATCCTACGAGCAGTACTTC.

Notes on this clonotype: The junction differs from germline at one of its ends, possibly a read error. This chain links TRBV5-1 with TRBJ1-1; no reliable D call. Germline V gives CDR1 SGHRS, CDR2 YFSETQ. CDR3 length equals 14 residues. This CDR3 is CASSRLLGRTEAFF. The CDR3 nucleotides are TGTGCCAGCAGTCGACTGTTGGGGAGGACTGAAGCTTTCTTT.

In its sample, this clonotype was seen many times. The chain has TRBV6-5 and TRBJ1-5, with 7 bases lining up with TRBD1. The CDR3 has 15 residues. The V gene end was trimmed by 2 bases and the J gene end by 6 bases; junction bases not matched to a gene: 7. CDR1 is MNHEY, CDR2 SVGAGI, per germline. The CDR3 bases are TGTGCCAGCAGTTACGAGGGGGCCAGGGGTCAGCCCCAGCATTTT. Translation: CASSYEGARGQPQHF.

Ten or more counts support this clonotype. The CDR3 region is CSANRVGNQPQHF. The CDR3 region has the DNA TGCAGTGCCAACCGGGTGGGCAATCAGCCCCAGCATTTT. The V and J genes are TRBV20-1 and TRBJ1-5; no firm D call. Germline loops: CDR1 DFQATT, CDR2 SNEGSKA (reference sequence). V gave up 6 bases and J gave up 2 bases, with 11 bases separating them. The CDR3 is made up of 13 amino acids.

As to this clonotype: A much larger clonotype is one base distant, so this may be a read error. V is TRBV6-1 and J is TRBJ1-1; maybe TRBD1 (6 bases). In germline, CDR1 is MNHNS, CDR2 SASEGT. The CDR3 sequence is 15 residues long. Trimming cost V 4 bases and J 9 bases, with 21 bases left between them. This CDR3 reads CASSGDTRRESKAFF. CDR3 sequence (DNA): TGTGCCAGCAGTGGGGACACCCGGAGGGAATCTAAAGCTTTCTTT.

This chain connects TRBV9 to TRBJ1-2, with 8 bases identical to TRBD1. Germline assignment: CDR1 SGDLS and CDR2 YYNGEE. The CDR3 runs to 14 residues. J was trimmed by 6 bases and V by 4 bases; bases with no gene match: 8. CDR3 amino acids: CASSPTDRVHGYTF. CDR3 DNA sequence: TGTGCCAGCAGCCCAACGGACAGGGTGCATGGCTACACCTTC.

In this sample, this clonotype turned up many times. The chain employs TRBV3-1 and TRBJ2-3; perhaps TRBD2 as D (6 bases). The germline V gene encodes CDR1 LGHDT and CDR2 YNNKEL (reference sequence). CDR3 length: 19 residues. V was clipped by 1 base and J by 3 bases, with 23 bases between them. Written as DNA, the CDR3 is TGTGCCAGCAGCCAAGGAAGGGGTAGCAGGAGGGCCCCGACAGATACGCAGTATTTT. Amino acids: CASSQGRGSRRAPTDTQYF.

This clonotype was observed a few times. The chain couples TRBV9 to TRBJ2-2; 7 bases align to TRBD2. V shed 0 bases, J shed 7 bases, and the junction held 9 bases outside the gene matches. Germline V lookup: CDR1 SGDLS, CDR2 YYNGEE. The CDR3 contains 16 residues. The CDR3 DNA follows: TGTGCCAGCAGCGTAGGGAGACTAGCCGTGGGCGGGGAGCTGTTTTTT. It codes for CASSVGRLAVGGELFF.

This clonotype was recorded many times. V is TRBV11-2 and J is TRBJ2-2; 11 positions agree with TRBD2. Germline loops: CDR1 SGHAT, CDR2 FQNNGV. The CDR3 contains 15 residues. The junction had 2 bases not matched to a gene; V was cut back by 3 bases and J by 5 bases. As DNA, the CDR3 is TGTGCCAGCAGCTTTAGCGGGAGGGGGACCGGGGAGCTGTTTTTT. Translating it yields CASSFSGRGTGELFF.

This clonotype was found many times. The CDR3 sequence is CASSLDSSEQFF. CDR3 DNA: TGTGCCAGCTCCCTAGACAGTTCTGAGCAGTTCTTC. V is TRBV18 and J is TRBJ2-1; a weak D match, TRBD1 (5 bases). The CDR3 spans 12 residues. Between the trimmed V and J ends, which lost 6 bases and 9 bases, there was a span of 12 bases. Germline values: CDR1 KGHSH, CDR2 LQKENI.

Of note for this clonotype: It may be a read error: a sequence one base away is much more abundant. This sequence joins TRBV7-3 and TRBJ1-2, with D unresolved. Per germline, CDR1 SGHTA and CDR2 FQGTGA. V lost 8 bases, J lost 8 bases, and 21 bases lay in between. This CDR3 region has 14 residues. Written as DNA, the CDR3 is TGTGCCAGCGGCTCGCCCACGGGGAGAGGAGGCTACACCTTC. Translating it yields CASGSPTGRGGYTF.

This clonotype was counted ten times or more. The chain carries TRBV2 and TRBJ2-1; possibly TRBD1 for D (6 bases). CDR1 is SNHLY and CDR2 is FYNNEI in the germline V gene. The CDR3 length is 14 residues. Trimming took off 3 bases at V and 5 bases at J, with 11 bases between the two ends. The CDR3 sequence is CASSDLDRNNEQFF. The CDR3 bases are TGTGCCAGCAGTGACCTGGACAGAAACAATGAGCAGTTCTTC.

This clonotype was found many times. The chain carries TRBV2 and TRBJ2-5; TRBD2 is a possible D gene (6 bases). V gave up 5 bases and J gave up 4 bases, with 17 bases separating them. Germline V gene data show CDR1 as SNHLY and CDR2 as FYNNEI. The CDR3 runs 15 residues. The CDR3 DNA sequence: TGTGCCAGCAGTTGGACCCGGCGGGGAGGAGAGACCCAGTACTTC. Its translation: CASSWTRRGGETQYF. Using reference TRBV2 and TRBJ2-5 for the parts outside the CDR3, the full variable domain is EPEVTQTPSHQVTQMGQEVILRCVPISNHLYFYWYRQILGQKVEFLVSFYNNEISEKSEIFDDQFSVERPDGSNFTLKIRSTKLEDSAMYFCASSWTRRGGETQYFGPGTRLLVL.

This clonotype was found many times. The CDR3 loop reads CSAWTGGYEQYF. The CDR3 nucleotides read TGCAGCGCCTGGACAGGGGGCTACGAGCAGTACTTC. V usage is TRBV29-1 and J usage is TRBJ2-7; TRBD1 matches 10 bases. This CDR3 is 12 amino acids long. The V segment lost 7 bases and the J segment 3 bases; nucleotides outside the gene matches: 3. Germline V gene lookup returns CDR1 SQVTM and CDR2 ANQGSEA.

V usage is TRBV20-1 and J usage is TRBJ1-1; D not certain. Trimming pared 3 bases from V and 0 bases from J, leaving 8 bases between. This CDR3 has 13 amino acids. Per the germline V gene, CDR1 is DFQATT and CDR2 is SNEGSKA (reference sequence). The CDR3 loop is CSARGGVNTEAFF. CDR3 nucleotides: TGCAGTGCTAGGGGTGGGGTGAACACTGAAGCTTTCTTT.

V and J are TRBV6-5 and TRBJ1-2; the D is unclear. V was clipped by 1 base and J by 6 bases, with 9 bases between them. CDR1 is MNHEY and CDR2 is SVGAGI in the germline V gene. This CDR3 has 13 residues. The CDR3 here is CASSYLQANGYTF. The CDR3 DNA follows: TGTGCCAGCAGTTACTTGCAGGCCAATGGCTACACCTTC.

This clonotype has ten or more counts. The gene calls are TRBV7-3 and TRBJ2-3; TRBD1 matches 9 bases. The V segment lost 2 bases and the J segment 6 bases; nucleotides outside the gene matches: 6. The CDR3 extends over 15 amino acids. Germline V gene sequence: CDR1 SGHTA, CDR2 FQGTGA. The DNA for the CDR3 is TGTGCCAGCAGCTTATCCGGGACAGGGCTCGATACGCAGTATTTT. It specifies CASSLSGTGLDTQYF.

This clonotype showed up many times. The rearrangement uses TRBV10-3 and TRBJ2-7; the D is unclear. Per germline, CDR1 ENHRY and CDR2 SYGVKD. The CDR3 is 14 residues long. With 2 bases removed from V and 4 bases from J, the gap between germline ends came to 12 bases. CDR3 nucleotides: TGTGCCATCAGTGAGGCTTCGAAGGCATACGAGCAGTACTTC. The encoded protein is CAISEASKAYEQYF.

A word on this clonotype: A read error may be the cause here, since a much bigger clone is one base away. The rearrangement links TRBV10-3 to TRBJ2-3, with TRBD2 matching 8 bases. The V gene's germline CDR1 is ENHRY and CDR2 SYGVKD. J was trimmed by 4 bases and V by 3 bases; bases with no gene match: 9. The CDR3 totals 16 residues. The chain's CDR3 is CAISDMAGGGPDTQYF. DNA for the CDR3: TGTGCCATCAGTGATATGGCGGGAGGAGGTCCAGATACGCAGTATTTT.

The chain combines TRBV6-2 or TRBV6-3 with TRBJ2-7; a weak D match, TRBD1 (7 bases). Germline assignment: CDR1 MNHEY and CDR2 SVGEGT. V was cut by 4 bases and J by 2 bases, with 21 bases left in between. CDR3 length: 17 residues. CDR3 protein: CASSFFRGRRGPYEQYF. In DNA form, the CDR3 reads TGTGCCAGCAGTTTTTTCCGGGGGCGTAGGGGGCCCTACGAGCAGTACTTC.

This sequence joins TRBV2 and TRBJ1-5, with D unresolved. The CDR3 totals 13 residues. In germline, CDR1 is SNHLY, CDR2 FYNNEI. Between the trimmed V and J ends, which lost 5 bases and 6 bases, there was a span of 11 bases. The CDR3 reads CASSRQASQPQHF. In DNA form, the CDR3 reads TGTGCCAGCAGTAGGCAGGCTAGTCAGCCCCAGCATTTT.

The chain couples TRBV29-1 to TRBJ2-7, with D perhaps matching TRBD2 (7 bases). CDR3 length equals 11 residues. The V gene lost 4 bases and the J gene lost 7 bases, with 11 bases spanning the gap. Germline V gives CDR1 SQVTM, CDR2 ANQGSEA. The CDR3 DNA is TGCAGCGTTGTTCGGGGGGCGGAGCAGTACTTC. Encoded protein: CSVVRGAEQYF.

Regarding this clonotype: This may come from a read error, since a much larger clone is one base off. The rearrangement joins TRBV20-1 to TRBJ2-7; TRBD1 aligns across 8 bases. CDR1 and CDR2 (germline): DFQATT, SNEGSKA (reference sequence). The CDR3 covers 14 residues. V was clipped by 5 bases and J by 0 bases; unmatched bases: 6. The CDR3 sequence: CSADTGGASYEQYF. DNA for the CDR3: TGCAGTGCTGATACAGGGGGTGCCTCCTACGAGCAGTACTTC.

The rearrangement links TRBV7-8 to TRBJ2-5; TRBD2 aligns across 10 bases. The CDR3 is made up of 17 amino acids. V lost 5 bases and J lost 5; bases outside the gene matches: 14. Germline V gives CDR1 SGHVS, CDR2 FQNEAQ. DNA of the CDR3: TGTGCCAGCAGCCTTTCTGGGGCTAGCGGGAGCTCGGAGACCCAGTACTTC. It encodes CASSLSGASGSSETQYF.